This T cell receptor (beta chain) was sequenced in a study of T cell responses to AZD1222 COVID-19 vaccine. The overall study: Second-dose intervals of approximately 4 or approximately 12 weeks were pooled.

This table comes from immunoSEQ multiplex PCR, and its TCRdb copy is limited to in-frame clones, with some not included. The repertoire has more than 150,000 clones, 85% to 95% of them found once; the top ten carry about 10%. Study-wide findings and caveats: Among AZD1222 vaccinees, only 6 or 7 were seropositive at baseline.

The CDR3 covers 12 residues. Between the trimmed V and J ends, which lost 3 bases and 8 bases, there was a span of 10 bases. CDR1 and CDR2 (germline): MNHNS, SASEGT. With regard to this clone: Antigen unknown.

The sample here was peripheral blood, taken on day 0 of AZD1222 vaccination. The sequence was obtained from an adult in good health. This sequence joins TRBV6-1 and TRBJ1-2; D uncertain. CDR3 coding DNA: TGTGCCAGCAGTGATCGAGTGGAAGGCTACACCTTC. This encodes CASSDRVEGYTF.